This is a list of T cell receptor beta chains from one sample in a study of human T cells and chemical hapten exposure. Each CDR3 protein gets one entry after TCRdb re-called the RACE reads with MiXCR. The sample consists of roughly 200,000 distinct CDR3 sequences, approximately 24% of them appearing once. The material was whole blood, obtained in connection with sensitization to the hapten diphenylcyclopropenone (DPC). These receptors were taken from a woman aged 35 to 49 with alopecia areata. Some clones in this sample may be carry-over from other donors' samples. CDR3s leave out the opening cysteine and the closing phenylalanine or tryptophan.

j_call cdr3_length v_call cdr3_aa
TRBJ2-3 13 TRBV4-1 ASSQEPSNFDTQY
TRBJ2-7 10 TRBV20-1 SVPDQGYEQY
TRBJ1-5 12 TRBV2 ASSQGGPYQPQH
TRBJ2-1 14 TRBV6-5 ASSYSPSGSIDEQF
TRBJ2-2 11 TRBV20-1 SASNRNTGELF
TRBJ2-1 14 TRBV6-5 ASSYSRGLAGGPPF
TRBJ2-7 11 TRBV6-5 ASSWDSSYEQY
TRBJ2-3 13 TRBV20-1 SASSASGSTDTQY
TRBJ2-5 11 TRBV28 ASNRGTQETQY
TRBJ2-7 13 TRBV4-2 ASSQDTFGTGEQY
TRBJ1-3 13 TRBV6-2/TRBV6-3 ASSLMDPAGNTIY
TRBJ1-1 11 TRBV6-2/TRBV6-3 ASRLQGPTEAF